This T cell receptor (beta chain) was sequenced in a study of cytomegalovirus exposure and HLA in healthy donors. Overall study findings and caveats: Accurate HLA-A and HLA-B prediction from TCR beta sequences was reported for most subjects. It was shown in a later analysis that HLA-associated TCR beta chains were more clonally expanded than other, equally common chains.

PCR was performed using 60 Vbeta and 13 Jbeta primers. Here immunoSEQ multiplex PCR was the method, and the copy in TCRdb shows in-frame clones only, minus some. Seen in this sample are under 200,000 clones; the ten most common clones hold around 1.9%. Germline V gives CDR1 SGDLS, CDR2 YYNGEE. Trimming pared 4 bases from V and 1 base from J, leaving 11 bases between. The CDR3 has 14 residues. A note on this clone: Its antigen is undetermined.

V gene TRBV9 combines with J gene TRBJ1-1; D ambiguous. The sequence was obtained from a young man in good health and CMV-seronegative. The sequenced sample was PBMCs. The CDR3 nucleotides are TGTGCCAGCAGCTTCCCTGTCGGGAACACTGAAGCTTTCTTT. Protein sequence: CASSFPVGNTEAFF.